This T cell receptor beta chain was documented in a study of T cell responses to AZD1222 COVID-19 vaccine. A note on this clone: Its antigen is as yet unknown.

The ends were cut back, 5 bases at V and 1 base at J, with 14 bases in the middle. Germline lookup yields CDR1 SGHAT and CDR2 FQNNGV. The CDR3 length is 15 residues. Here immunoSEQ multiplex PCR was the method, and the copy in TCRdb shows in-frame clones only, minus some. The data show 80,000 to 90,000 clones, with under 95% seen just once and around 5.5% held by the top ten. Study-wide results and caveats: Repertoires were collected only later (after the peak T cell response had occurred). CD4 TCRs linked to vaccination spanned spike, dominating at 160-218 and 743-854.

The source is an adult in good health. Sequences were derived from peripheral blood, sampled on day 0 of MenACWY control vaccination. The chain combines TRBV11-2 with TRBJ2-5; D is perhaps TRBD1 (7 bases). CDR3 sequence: CASSQRQGLQETQYF. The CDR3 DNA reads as TGTGCCAGCAGCCAGCGACAGGGACTCCAAGAGACCCAGTACTTC.